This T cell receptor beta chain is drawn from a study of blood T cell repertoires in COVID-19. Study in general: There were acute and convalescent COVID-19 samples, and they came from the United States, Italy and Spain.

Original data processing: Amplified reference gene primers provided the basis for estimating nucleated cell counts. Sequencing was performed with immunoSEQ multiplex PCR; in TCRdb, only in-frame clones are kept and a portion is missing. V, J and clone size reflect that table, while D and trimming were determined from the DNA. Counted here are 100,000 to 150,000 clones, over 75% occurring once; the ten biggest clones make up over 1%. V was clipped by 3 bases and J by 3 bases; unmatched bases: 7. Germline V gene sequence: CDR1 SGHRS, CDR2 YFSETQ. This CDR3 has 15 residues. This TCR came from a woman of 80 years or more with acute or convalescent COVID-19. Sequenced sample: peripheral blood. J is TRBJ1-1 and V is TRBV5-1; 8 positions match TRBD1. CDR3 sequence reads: CASSYGRGRDTEAFF. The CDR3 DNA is TGCGCCAGCAGCTATGGCAGGGGGCGCGACACTGAAGCTTTCTTT.